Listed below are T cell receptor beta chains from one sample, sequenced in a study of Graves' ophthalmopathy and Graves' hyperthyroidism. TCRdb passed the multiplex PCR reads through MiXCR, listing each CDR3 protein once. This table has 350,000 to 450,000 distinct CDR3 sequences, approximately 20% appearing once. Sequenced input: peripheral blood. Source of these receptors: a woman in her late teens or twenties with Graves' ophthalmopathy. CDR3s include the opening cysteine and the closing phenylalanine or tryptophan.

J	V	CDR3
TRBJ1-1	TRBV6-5	CASSGNSNTEAFF
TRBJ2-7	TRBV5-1	CASIPGQASYEQYF
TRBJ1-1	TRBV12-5	CASGFRDEAFF
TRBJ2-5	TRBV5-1	CASSQGLAGVVETQYF
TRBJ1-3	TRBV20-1	CSASGTGRNTIYF
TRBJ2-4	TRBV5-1	CASSLGGGTGVIQYF
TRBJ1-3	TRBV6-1	CASRQDGGSGNTIYF
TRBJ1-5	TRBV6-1	CASSWDGYQPQHF
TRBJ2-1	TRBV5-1	CASSRTGNEQFF
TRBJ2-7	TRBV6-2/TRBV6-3	CASLTAGHYEQYF
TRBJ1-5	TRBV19	CASSIERFNQPQHF
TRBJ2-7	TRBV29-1	CSVRTGGSEQYF